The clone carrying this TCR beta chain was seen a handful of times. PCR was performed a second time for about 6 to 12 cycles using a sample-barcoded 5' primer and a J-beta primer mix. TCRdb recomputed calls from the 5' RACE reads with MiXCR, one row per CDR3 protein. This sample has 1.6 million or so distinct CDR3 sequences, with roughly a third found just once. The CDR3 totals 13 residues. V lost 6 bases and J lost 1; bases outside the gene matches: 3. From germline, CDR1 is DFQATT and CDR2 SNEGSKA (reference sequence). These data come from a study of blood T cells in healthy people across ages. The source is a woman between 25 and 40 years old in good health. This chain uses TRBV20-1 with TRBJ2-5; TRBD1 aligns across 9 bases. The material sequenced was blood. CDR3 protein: CSATTGGQETQYF. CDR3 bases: TGCAGTGCAACGACAGGGGGCCAAGAGACCCAGTACTTC.